This TCR beta chain comes out of a study of T cell changes during pregnancy in multiple sclerosis. With 1 base removed from V and 3 bases from J, the gap between germline ends came to 13 bases. This CDR3 is built from 16 residues. Germline CDR1 is LNHNV and CDR2 is YYDKDF (reference sequence). Generated by immunoSEQ multiplex PCR, the TCRdb table keeps only in-frame clones and is missing some. The sample holds about 75,000 clones, roughly 90% seen once. This specimen was peripheral blood, taken in the first trimester of pregnancy. The receptor was isolated from a female donor in good health, enrolled as a control in a pregnancy study. The rearrangement joins TRBV15 to TRBJ2-1; D is possibly TRBD1 (6 bases). Here the CDR3 reads CATSRGTQGNYNEQFF. The CDR3 DNA is TGTGCCACCAGCAGAGGGACCCAGGGGAACTACAATGAGCAGTTCTTC. Full variable domain (outside the CDR3, taken from reference TRBV15 and TRBJ2-1): DAMVIQNPRYQVTQFGKPVTLSCSQTLNHNVMYWYQQKSSQAPKLLFHYYDKDFNNEADTPDNFQSRRPNTSFCFLDIRSPGLGDTAMYLCATSRGTQGNYNEQFFGPGTRLTVL.